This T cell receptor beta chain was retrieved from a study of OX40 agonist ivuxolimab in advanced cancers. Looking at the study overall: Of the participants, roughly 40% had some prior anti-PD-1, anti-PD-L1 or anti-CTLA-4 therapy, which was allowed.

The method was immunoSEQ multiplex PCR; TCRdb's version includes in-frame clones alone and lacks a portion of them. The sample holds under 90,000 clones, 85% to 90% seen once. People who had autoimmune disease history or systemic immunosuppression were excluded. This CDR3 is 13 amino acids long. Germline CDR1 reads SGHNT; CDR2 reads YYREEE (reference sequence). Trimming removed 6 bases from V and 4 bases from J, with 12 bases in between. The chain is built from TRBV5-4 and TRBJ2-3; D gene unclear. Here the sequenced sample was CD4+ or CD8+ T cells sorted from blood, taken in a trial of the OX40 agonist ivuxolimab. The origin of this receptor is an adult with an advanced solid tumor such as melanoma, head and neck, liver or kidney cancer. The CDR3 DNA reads TGTGCCAGCATCCAAACGGGTTCAGATACGCAGTATTTT. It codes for CASIQTGSDTQYF.